One T cell receptor beta chain is described in this entry. Assay: immunoSEQ multiplex PCR; the TCRdb copy retains only in-frame clones and omits some. The sample has 70,000 to 85,000 clones; roughly 88% are singletons. The trim removed 0 bases at V and 7 bases at J, leaving 3 bases unmatched. The germline V gene has CDR1 SGDLS and CDR2 YYNGEE. The CDR3 length is 14 residues. This sample was taken from a study of blood T cell repertoires in COVID-19. For the study at large: Spain, Italy and the United States supplied samples that represented acute and convalescent COVID-19.

The J gene is TRBJ2-7, the V gene TRBV9; 11 bases fit TRBD2. The sequenced sample consisted of peripheral blood. The origin of this receptor is a man between 65 and 85 years old with active or convalescent COVID-19. CDR3 nucleotides: TGTGCCAGCAGCGTAGCTACTAGCGGGAGTGAGCAGTACTTC. It codes for CASSVATSGSEQYF.